Given below is one T cell receptor beta chain in context. Antigen: not known. This sample was included in a study of cytomegalovirus exposure and HLA in healthy donors. General study results and limits: Sequencing probably produced one cluster of sequence variants that were highly shared.

The study ran its PCR with 60 Vbeta and 13 Jbeta primers. Sequencing used immunoSEQ multiplex PCR; TCRdb keeps in-frame clones, though not all of them. This table holds approximately 140,000 clones, just under 85% found once. The length of the CDR3 is 12 residues. Germline V gives CDR1 SNHLY, CDR2 FYNNEI. V trimming: 10 bases; J trimming: 11 bases; junction bases outside the gene matches: 9. Sequencing was performed on PBMCs. The sequence was collected from a woman aged 40 to 50 in good health and CMV-seronegative. The V call is TRBV2, the J call TRBJ2-7, with 12 nucleotides matching TRBD2. The CDR3 coding sequence is TGTGCCACCGCCGCGACTAGCGGGAGTAAGTACTTC. Protein sequence: CATAATSGSKYF.